A selection of T cell receptor beta chains follows, all from one sample in a study of post-analysis software for immune sequencing data. In TCRdb, the PCR reads were re-called with MiXCR into one record per CDR3 protein. The sample has over 250,000 distinct CDR3 sequences; just over 35% are singletons. The sequencing input was blood. These receptors were obtained from a girl aged 10 to 17 with multiple sclerosis. Each CDR3 is given with its conserved first and last residue. The order of the fields is V gene, J gene, CDR3 protein.

TRBV29-1,TRBJ2-3,CSVEESPLADTQYF
TRBV7-9,TRBJ2-6,CASSPGTSSGANVLTF
TRBV20-1,TRBJ1-1,CSASPPGYSTEAFF
TRBV19,TRBJ1-5,CASSTHGESNQPQHF
TRBV27,TRBJ2-7,CASSYGSSEYEQYF
TRBV12-3/TRBV12-4,TRBJ2-3,CASSPPGTTADTQYF
TRBV29-1,TRBJ2-1,CSVTVGRLNEQFF
TRBV24-1,TRBJ2-1,CATSDLGTPQQFF
TRBV15,TRBJ1-6,CATSRDKGQGSPLHF
TRBV3-1,TRBJ2-5,CASSQGGPVQETQYF
TRBV28,TRBJ2-3,CASSLAAGGGAGTLGTQYF
TRBV19,TRBJ2-7,CASSPALDYEQYF
TRBV28,TRBJ1-1,CASSPGGEDTEAFF
TRBV9,TRBJ1-1,CASSAEGRGAFF
TRBV5-1,TRBJ1-6,CASSFPARDSPLHF
TRBV20-1,NA,CSASHPTQTASYEQYF
TRBV6-5,TRBJ2-1,CASSRLGELNEQFF
TRBV7-9,TRBJ2-7,CASSAPGTSKTYEQYF
TRBV20-1,TRBJ1-5,CSARVREMGNQPQHF
TRBV6-5,TRBJ1-6,CASSYAPGTPLHF
TRBV27,TRBJ2-7,CASSRPPGLAGGLGEQYF
TRBV15,TRBJ2-1,CATSTGTSGTNEQFF
TRBV3-1,TRBJ2-3,CASSQERVAQYF
TRBV5-1,TRBJ2-1,CASSLSLEQFF
TRBV12-3/TRBV12-4,TRBJ1-4,CASHPGQGTNEKLFF
TRBV5-1,TRBJ2-6,CASRRQGPGSGANVLTF
TRBV6-6,TRBJ2-1,CASDNRRAEYNEQFF
TRBV27,TRBJ1-2,CASSFYPGTGGYTF
TRBV5-6,TRBJ2-3,CASSLGSVRSDTQYF
TRBV19,TRBJ1-4,CASSDTDQNEKLFF
TRBV29-1,TRBJ1-2,CSAGGAGYGYTF
TRBV25-1,TRBJ1-4,CASRDRGPGKLFF
TRBV5-1,NA,CASSLVGGSGGDYEQYF
TRBV5-1,NA,CASSLDARRNEQYF
TRBV3-1,TRBJ2-1,CASSQTGRGEQFF
TRBV4-2,TRBJ2-1,CASSQESSGSANNEQFF
TRBV12-3/TRBV12-4,TRBJ1-2,CASRVRQTYGYTF
TRBV27,TRBJ1-2,CASSPQGYGYTF
TRBV7-2,TRBJ2-5,CASSLGAGQTETQYF
TRBV5-1,TRBJ2-1,CASTQGVTYDEQFF
TRBV20-1,TRBJ2-3,CSAPLSGVGTQYF
TRBV27,TRBJ1-1,CASSLVRGLLNTEAFF
TRBV3-1,TRBJ2-1,CASRPGTSGSREQFF
TRBV5-1,TRBJ2-1,CASTQRDTYNEQFF
TRBV2,TRBJ2-2,CASSEMGPGELFF
TRBV11-2,TRBJ2-7,CASSYLATSGWEEQYF
TRBV3-1,TRBJ2-4,CASLAKNIQYF
TRBV5-1,TRBJ1-2,CASSLGQGGRDYGYTF
TRBV6-1,TRBJ1-1,CASSEGSGSNTEAFF
TRBV29-1,TRBJ1-3,CSVVLRRGNTIYF
TRBV7-9,TRBJ2-7,CASSLSRTETYEQYF